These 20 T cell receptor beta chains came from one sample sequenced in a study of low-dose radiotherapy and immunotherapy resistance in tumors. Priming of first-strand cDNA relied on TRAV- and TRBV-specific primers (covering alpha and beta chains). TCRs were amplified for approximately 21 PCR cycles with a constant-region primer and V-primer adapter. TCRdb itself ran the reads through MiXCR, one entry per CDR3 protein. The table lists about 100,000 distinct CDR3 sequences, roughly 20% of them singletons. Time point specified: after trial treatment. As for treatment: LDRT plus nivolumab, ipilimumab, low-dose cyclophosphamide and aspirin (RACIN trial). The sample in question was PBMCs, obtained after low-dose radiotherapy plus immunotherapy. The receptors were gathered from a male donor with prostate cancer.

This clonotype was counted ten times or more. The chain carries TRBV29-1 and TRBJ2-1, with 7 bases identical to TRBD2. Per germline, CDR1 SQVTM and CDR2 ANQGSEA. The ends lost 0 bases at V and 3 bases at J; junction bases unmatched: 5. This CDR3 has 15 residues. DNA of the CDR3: TGCAGCGTTGAAGATGGGAGGGGAGGCTACAATGAGCAGTTCTTC. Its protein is CSVEDGRGGYNEQFF.

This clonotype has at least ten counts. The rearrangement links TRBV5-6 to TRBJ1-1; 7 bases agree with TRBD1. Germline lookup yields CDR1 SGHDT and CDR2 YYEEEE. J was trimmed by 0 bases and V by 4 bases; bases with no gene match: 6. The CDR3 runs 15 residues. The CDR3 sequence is CASSPQTGLNTEAFF. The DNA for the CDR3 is TGTGCCAGCAGCCCGCAGACAGGGTTGAACACTGAAGCTTTCTTT. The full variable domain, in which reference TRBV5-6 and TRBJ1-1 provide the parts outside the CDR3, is DAGVTQSPTHLIKTRGQQVTLRCSPKSGHDTVSWYQQALGQGPQFIFQYYEEEERQRGNFPDRFSGHQFPNYSSELNVNALLLGDSALYLCASSPQTGLNTEAFFGQGTRLTVV.

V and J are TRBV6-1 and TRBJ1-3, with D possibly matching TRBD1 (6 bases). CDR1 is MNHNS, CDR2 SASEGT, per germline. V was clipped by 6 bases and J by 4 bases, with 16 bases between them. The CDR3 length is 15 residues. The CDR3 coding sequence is TGTGCCAGCAGGGCGACAGGCCAGGGAGGAAACACCATATATTTT. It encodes CASRATGQGGNTIYF.

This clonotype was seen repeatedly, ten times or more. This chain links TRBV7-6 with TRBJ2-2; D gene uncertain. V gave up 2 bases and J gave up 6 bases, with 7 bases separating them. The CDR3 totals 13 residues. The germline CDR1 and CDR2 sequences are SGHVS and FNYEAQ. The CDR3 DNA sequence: TGTGCCAGCAGCTTAAGAAGCCCCGGGGAGCTGTTTTTT. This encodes CASSLRSPGELFF.

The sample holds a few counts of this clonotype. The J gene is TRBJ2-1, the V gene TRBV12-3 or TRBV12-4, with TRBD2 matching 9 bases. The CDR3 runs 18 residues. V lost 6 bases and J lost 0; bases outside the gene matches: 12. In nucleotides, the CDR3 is TGTGCCAGCAGGGCCGGGCTAGCGGGAACTAGCTCCTACAATGAGCAGTTCTTC. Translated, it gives CASRAGLAGTSSYNEQFF.

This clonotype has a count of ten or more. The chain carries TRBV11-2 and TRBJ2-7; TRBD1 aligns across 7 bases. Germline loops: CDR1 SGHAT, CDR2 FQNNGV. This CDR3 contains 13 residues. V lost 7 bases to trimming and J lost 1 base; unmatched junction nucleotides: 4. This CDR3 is CASTRTGSYEQYF. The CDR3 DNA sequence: TGTGCCAGCACCCGGACAGGTTCCTACGAGCAGTACTTC.

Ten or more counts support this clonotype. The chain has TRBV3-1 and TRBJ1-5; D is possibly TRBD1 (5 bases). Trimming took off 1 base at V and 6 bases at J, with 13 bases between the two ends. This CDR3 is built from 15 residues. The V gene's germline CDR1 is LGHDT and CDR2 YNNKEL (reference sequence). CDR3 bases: TGTGCCAGCAGCCAAGTCCCCGGGGGAGGTCAGCCCCAGCATTTT. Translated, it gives CASSQVPGGGQPQHF.

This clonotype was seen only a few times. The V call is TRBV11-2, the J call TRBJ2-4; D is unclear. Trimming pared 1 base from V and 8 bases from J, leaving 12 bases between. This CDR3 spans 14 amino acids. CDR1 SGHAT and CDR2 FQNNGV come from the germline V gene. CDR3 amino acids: CASSLGTPRDIQYF. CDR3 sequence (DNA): TGTGCCAGCAGCTTAGGGACCCCTCGGGACATTCAGTACTTC.

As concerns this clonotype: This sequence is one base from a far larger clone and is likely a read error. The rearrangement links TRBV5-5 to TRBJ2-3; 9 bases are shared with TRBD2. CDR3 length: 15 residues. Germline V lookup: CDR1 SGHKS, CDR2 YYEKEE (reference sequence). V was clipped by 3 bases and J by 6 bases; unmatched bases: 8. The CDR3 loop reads CASSSSSSGADTQYF. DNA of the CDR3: TGTGCCAGCAGCTCATCTTCTAGCGGGGCCGATACGCAGTATTTT. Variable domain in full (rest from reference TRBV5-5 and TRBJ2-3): DAGVTQSPTHLIKTRGQQVTLRCSPISGHKSVSWYQQVLGQGPQFIFQYYEKEERGRGNFPDRFSARQFPNYSSELNVNALLLGDSALYLCASSSSSSGADTQYFGPGTRLTVL.

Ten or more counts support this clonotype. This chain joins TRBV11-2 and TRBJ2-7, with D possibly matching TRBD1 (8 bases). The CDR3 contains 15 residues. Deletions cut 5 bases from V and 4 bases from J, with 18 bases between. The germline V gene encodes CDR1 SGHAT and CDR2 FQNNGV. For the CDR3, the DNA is TGTGCCAGCAGCGAAGCGGGGACAGGATGGTACGAGCAGTACTTC. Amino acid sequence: CASSEAGTGWYEQYF.

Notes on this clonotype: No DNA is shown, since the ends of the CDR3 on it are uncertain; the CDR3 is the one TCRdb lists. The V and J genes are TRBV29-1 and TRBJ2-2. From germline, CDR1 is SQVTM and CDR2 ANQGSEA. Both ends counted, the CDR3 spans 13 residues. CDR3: CSVVKYGEGSCFF.

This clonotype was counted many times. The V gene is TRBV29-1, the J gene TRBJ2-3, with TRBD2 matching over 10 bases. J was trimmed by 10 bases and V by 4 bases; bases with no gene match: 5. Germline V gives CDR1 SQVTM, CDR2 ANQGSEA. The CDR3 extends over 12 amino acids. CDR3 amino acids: CSVALAGVPQYF. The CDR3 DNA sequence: TGCAGCGTTGCCCTAGCGGGGGTTCCGCAGTATTTT.

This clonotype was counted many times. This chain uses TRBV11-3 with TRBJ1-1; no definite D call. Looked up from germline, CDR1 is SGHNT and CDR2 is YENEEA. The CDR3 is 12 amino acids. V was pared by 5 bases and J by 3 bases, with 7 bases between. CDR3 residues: CASSHRDTEAFF. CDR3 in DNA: TGTGCCAGCAGCCACCGGGACACTGAAGCTTTCTTT.

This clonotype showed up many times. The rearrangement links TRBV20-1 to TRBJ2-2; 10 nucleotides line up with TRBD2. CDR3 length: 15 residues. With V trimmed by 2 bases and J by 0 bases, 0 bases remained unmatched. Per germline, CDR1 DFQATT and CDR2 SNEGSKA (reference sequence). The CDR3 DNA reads TGCAGTGCTAGAAGCGGGGGGGCGAACACCGGGGAGCTGTTTTTT. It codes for CSARSGGANTGELFF.

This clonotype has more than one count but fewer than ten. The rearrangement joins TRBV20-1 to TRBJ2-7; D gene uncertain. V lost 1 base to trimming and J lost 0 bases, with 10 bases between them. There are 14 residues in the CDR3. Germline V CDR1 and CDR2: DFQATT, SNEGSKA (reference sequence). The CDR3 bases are TGCAGTGCTAGAGTCAGGTCTTCCTCCTACGAGCAGTACTTC. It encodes CSARVRSSSYEQYF.

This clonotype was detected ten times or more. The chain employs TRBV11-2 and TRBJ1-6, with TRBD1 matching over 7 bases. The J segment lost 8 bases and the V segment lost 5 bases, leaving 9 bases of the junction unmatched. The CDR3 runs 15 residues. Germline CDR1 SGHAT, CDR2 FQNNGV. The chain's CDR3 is CASSRDDREYSPLHF. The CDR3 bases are TGTGCCAGCAGCCGCGACGACAGGGAATATTCACCCCTCCACTTT.

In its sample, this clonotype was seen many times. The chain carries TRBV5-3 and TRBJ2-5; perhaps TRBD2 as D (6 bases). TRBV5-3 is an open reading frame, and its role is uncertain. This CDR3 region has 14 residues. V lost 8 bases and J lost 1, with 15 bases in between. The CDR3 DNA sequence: TGTGCCAGCAGCATGGGACTTATCCAAGAGACCCAGTACTTC. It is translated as CASSMGLIQETQYF.

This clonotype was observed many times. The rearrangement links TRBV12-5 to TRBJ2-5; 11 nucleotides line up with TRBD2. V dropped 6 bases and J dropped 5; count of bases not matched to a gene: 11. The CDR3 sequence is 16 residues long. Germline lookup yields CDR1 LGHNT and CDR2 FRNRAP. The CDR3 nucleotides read TGTGCTAGTGGGACGGCACTAGCGGGGGTAGGGGAGACCCAGTACTTC. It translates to CASGTALAGVGETQYF.

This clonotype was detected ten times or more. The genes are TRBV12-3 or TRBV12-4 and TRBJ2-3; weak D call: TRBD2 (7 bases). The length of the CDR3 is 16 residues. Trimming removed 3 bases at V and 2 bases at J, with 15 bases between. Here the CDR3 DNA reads TGTGCCAGCAGTTTTGGTAACGGGGGGCCCACAGATACGCAGTATTTT. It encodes CASSFGNGGPTDTQYF.

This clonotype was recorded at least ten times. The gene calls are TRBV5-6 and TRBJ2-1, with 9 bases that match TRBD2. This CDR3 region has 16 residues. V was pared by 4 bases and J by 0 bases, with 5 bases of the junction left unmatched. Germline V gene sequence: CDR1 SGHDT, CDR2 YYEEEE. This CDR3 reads CASSPGLAPSYNEQFF. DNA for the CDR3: TGTGCCAGCAGCCCCGGACTAGCGCCCTCCTACAATGAGCAGTTCTTC.